Listed here are 11 T cell receptor beta chains from one sample, sequenced in a study of tumor-infiltrating lymphocytes in primary liver carcinoma. Blood RNA originated from unsorted whole blood, with germline DNA additionally extracted. From around 500 ng total RNA, TCR beta cDNA was generated with a primer in the constant region. Employing slightly modified ARM-PCR, three nested multiplex PCR rounds were run, and these gave rise to the TCR beta libraries. TRBV1-TRBV30 forward primers paired with a C-beta reverse primer were used in the first two PCR rounds, which ran approximately 10 cycles each. TCRdb re-derived calls from the multiplex PCR reads in MiXCR, one entry per CDR3 protein. The sample has about 200,000 distinct CDR3 sequences; 65% are singletons. The sequenced material came from peripheral blood. Receptors originate from a woman aged 60-75 years with primary liver carcinoma and hepatitis B virus infection.

In this sample, this clonotype turned up a few times. The chain recombines TRBV5-8 with TRBJ1-5; no definite D call. Trimming took 3 bases from V and 7 from J, leaving 14 bases between them. CDR3 length: 14 amino acids. Germline V gene sequence: CDR1 SGHTS, CDR2 YDEGEE. The CDR3 DNA reads TGTGCCAGCAGCTCGGGGAGGGTTAGGCAGCCCCAGCATTTT. This gives the protein CASSSGRVRQPQHF.

This sequence joins TRBV28 and TRBJ1-4; the D is unclear. Germline CDR1 MDHEN, CDR2 SYDVKM. V dropped 2 bases and J dropped 10 bases, with 20 bases sitting between them. The CDR3 spans 16 residues. CDR3 loop: CASSLLLGAVPGKLFF. The CDR3 DNA is TGTGCCAGCAGTTTACTTCTTGGAGCCGTCCCCGGAAAACTGTTTTTT.

This clonotype has a single count. A much larger clone is a single base away; this may be a read error. The final CDR3 position lacks the conserved phenylalanine or tryptophan, pointing to a likely read error. V and J are TRBV4-2 and TRBJ2-1; 12 nucleotides line up with TRBD2. The V segment lost 0 bases and the J segment 9 bases; nucleotides outside the gene matches: 6. Germline V CDR1 and CDR2: LGHNA, YNFKEQ. This CDR3 is built from 16 residues. CDR3 nucleotide sequence: TGTGCCAGCAGCCAAGAAGCTAGCGGGAGGGCCTCTGAGCAGTTCCTC. Amino acids: CASSQEASGRASEQFL.

In the case of this clonotype: One end of the junction fails to match germline, which may point to a read error. The rearrangement uses TRBV29-1 and TRBJ2-3; no clear D. Per the germline V gene, CDR1 is SQVTM and CDR2 is ANQGSEA. The CDR3 sequence is 14 residues long. Here the CDR3 DNA reads TGCAGCGTTGACATGGAGAGCCGCACTGATACGCAGTATTTT. Protein product: CSVDMESRTDTQYF.

Comment on this clonotype: A read error is possible here, since a much larger clone lies one base away. The rearrangement uses TRBV10-3 and TRBJ2-1; 7 nucleotides agree with TRBD2. There are 16 residues in the CDR3. CDR1 is ENHRY, CDR2 SYGVKD, per germline. Trimming at V came to 0 bases and at J to 3 bases, leaving 5 bases not matched to a gene. Written as DNA, the CDR3 is TGTGCCATCAGTGAGTCTGCAGCGGGGAACTACAATGAGCAGTTCTTC. It yields the protein CAISESAAGNYNEQFF.

J is TRBJ2-3 and V is TRBV28, with 7 bases matching TRBD1. CDR1 is MDHEN, CDR2 SYDVKM, per germline. V shed 6 bases and J 1 base; nucleotides not matched to a gene: 4. The CDR3 runs 14 residues. The DNA of the CDR3 is TGTGCCAGCAGCATCGGACAGGGCACAGATACGCAGTATTTT. This sequence encodes CASSIGQGTDTQYF.

The sample holds one count of this clonotype. The V gene is TRBV7-2, the J gene TRBJ2-7, with D hard to call. This CDR3 is built from 15 residues. V shed 0 bases and J shed 0 bases, with 9 bases lying between them. CDR1 and CDR2 from the germline V gene are SGHTA and FQGNSA. DNA of the CDR3: TGTGCCAGCAGCTTAGCGCCGGTAGGCTCCTACGAGCAGTACTTC. This codes for CASSLAPVGSYEQYF.

Note on this clonotype: Its ends do not fully match the called genes, so a read error is possible. The gene calls are TRBV5-4 and TRBJ2-1, with 8 bases fitting TRBD2. The CDR3 is 17 residues long. Germline-derived CDR1 and CDR2 are SGHNT and YYREEE (reference sequence). In nucleotides, the CDR3 is TGTACCAGCAGCCCCGAACCGGGACTAGTGGGCGACAATGAGCAGTTCTTC. Amino acid sequence: CTSSPEPGLVGDNEQFF.

V and J are TRBV29-1 and TRBJ2-1; the match to TRBD2 covers 9 bases. This CDR3 is built from 14 residues. The V and J ends lost 7 bases and 7 bases, in that order; junction bases with no gene match: 11. Germline V gives CDR1 SQVTM, CDR2 ANQGSEA. The CDR3 is CSAVSGTSHNEQFF. Written as DNA, the CDR3 is TGCAGCGCCGTATCCGGGACTAGCCATAATGAGCAGTTCTTC.

This chain uses TRBV11-1 with TRBJ2-3; weak D call: TRBD1 (5 bases). The V end was cut by 6 bases, the J end by 6 bases, with 19 bases between. In germline, CDR1 is SGHAT, CDR2 FQDESV (reference sequence). This CDR3 has 15 amino acids. The CDR3 here is CASRFLGLVSDTQYF. CDR3 nucleotide sequence: TGTGCCAGCAGATTTCTGGGGCTAGTCTCCGATACGCAGTATTTT.

This clonotype was detected only once. The final CDR3 position lacks the conserved phenylalanine or tryptophan, pointing to a likely read error. V gene TRBV28 combines with J gene TRBJ2-7, with D perhaps TRBD1 (6 bases). The ends were cut back, 3 bases at V and 8 bases at J, with 17 bases in the middle. The CDR3 is 14 amino acids. Germline assignment: CDR1 MDHEN and CDR2 SYDVKM. The DNA of the CDR3 is TGTGCCAGCAGTTTGCGAGGGGGATCCCGCAAGCAGTACTTA. This codes for CASSLRGGSRKQYL.